The 13 T cell receptor beta chains in this list originate from one sample, sequenced in a study of cytomegalovirus exposure and HLA in healthy donors. The assay was immunoSEQ multiplex PCR, and TCRdb's table has in-frame clones only and misses some. The sample includes 150,000 to 200,000 clones, 75% to 95% of them seen just once. Sequenced input: PBMCs. The receptor set was obtained from a woman younger than 35 in good health and CMV-seropositive.

Here the CDR3 reads CASRGPGGPYEQFF. The CDR3 DNA reads as TGTGCCAGCAGGGGACCGGGGGGGCCATATGAGCAGTTCTTC. The chain is built from TRBV2 and TRBJ2-1; 8 bases fit TRBD2. There are 14 residues in the CDR3. CDR1 and CDR2 from the germline V gene are SNHLY and FYNNEI. V lost 6 bases to trimming and J lost 8 bases; unmatched junction nucleotides: 9. Full variable domain (outside the CDR3, taken from reference TRBV2 and TRBJ2-1): EPEVTQTPSHQVTQMGQEVILRCVPISNHLYFYWYRQILGQKVEFLVSFYNNEISEKSEIFDDQFSVERPDGSNFTLKIRSTKLEDSAMYFCASRGPGGPYEQFFGPGTRLTVL.

The chain is built from TRBV7-2 and TRBJ2-2; 10 bases fit TRBD2. The V segment lost 8 bases and the J segment 4 bases; nucleotides outside the gene matches: 10. This CDR3 region has 16 residues. Germline loops: CDR1 SGHTA, CDR2 FQGNSA. The CDR3 protein is CASARQLAGSTGELFF. For the CDR3, the DNA is TGTGCCAGCGCCCGACAACTAGCGGGATCCACCGGGGAGCTGTTTTTT.

The chain is built from TRBV21-1 and TRBJ2-5; the table names TRBD2, a call not compared with the DNA. TRBV21-1 is recorded as a pseudogene. This CDR3 has 15 amino acids. DNA for the CDR3: TGTGCCAGCGCCCAGACTAGCGGGGGAGAAGAGACCCAGTACTTC. Encoded protein: CASAQTSGGEETQYF.

V usage is TRBV6-1 and J usage is TRBJ1-4, with D uncertain. The V gene lost 1 base and the J gene lost 16 bases, with 13 bases spanning the gap. In germline, CDR1 is MNHNS, CDR2 SASEGT. The CDR3 is 12 amino acids. The CDR3 region is CASSEGMSSRFF. Here the CDR3 DNA reads TGTGCCAGCAGTGAAGGAATGAGCTCTCGGTTTTTT.

The chain recombines TRBV6-1 with TRBJ2-2; a possible D gene is TRBD1 (7 bases). This CDR3 spans 13 amino acids. The V end lost 7 bases, the J end lost 10 bases, and 16 bases lay between the germline ends. Germline-derived CDR1 and CDR2 are MNHNS and SASEGT. CDR3 protein: CASTSTGEEELFF. DNA of the CDR3: TGTGCCAGCACCTCAACAGGGGAGGAGGAGCTGTTTTTT.

This CDR3 is CASSPAGFEQFF. CDR3 nucleotides: TGTGCCAGCTCTCCCGCAGGGTTTGAGCAGTTCTTC. The chain employs TRBV7-3 and TRBJ2-1; possibly TRBD1 for D (5 bases). The CDR3 sequence is 12 residues long. Germline V gives CDR1 SGHTA, CDR2 FQGTGA. Deletions cut 8 bases from V and 9 bases from J, with 14 bases between.

In DNA form, the CDR3 reads TGTGCCAGCAGCGGTAGCGGGATGGGACATACGCAGTATTTT. Translated, it gives CASSGSGMGHTQYF. This chain connects TRBV9 to TRBJ2-3; 8 bases match TRBD2. The J segment lost 7 bases and the V segment lost 3 bases, leaving 7 bases of the junction unmatched. The CDR3 length is 14 residues. Germline lookup yields CDR1 SGDLS and CDR2 YYNGEE.

V is TRBV4-2 and J is TRBJ2-1; 8 nucleotides align to TRBD2. Losses at the gene ends were 1 base for V and 4 bases for J; bases not matched to a gene: 12. The germline gives CDR1 LGHNA, CDR2 YNFKEQ. CDR3 length equals 18 residues. CDR3 protein: CASSQAVEDLAGYNEQFF. The CDR3 nucleotides are TGTGCCAGCAGCCAAGCAGTTGAAGATCTAGCGGGTTACAATGAGCAGTTCTTC.

J is TRBJ2-1 and V is TRBV5-8; 15 bases line up with TRBD2. CDR1 and CDR2 from the germline V gene are SGHTS and YDEGEE. The CDR3 sequence is 19 residues long. V lost 7 bases and J lost 1; bases outside the gene matches: 12. The CDR3 loop reads CASPDSGLAGGGSYNEQFF. The CDR3 DNA sequence: TGTGCCAGCCCCGACTCAGGACTAGCGGGAGGGGGATCCTACAATGAGCAGTTCTTC.

The chain has TRBV5-4 and TRBJ2-1; D call uncertain. Germline values: CDR1 SGHNT, CDR2 YYREEE (reference sequence). V was clipped by 0 bases and J by 2 bases, with 12 bases between them. The CDR3 contains 16 residues. The CDR3 DNA follows: TGTGCCAGCAGCTTGGGGGCAGGCGTCCCCTACAATGAGCAGTTCTTC. This gives the protein CASSLGAGVPYNEQFF.

This sequence joins TRBV4-1 and TRBJ1-4; D might be TRBD1 (6 bases). Germline-derived CDR1 and CDR2 are MGHRA and YSYEKL. The CDR3 spans 14 residues. V was shortened by 5 bases and J by 6 bases, with 13 bases between the two germline ends. The CDR3 here is CASSAQGFHEKLFF. The CDR3 nucleotides read TGCGCCAGCAGCGCACAGGGATTCCATGAAAAACTGTTTTTT.

This sequence joins TRBV7-2 and TRBJ1-2; maybe TRBD1 (5 bases). CDR1 and CDR2 (germline): SGHTA, FQGNSA. Trimming removed 0 bases from V and 8 bases from J, with 7 bases in between. There are 12 residues in the CDR3. The CDR3 loop reads CASSLAGRGYTF. DNA for the CDR3: TGTGCCAGCAGCTTAGCGGGGCGGGGCTACACCTTC.

The rearrangement uses TRBV27 and TRBJ2-3; 9 bases are shared with TRBD2. The germline gives CDR1 MNHEY, CDR2 SMNVEV (reference sequence). CDR3 length: 18 amino acids. V shed 3 bases and J 1 base; nucleotides not matched to a gene: 11. The CDR3 spells CASSLIAGEVRGTDTQYF. The CDR3 DNA is TGTGCCAGCAGTTTGATAGCGGGAGAGGTTAGGGGCACAGATACGCAGTATTTT.